Each of the 21 T cell receptor beta chains below was sequenced from the same sample in a study of vaccination effects on CD4 cells after COVID-19. Profiled with immunoSEQ multiplex PCR; TCRdb holds only in-frame clones, not every one. In the table there are under 30,000 clones, around three fifths of which are singletons. CD4+ T cells were isolated after less than 13 days of culture. Their antigens remain unidentified. Source: CD4+ T cells from PBMCs cultured without peptide, taken before COVID-19 vaccination. These receptors were taken from a human donor who received a COVID-19 vaccine.

The chain uses TRBV5-6 and TRBJ1-3; 7 nucleotides line up with TRBD1. From germline, CDR1 is SGHDT and CDR2 YYEEEE. J gave up 2 bases and V 1 base, and 3 bases lay outside the gene matches. This CDR3 is built from 15 residues. CDR3 amino acids: CASSLTGDPGNTIYF. Here the CDR3 DNA reads TGTGCCAGCAGCTTGACAGGGGATCCTGGAAACACCATATATTTT.

The gene calls are TRBV7-2 and TRBJ2-5; 7 bases align to TRBD1. CDR1 is SGHTA and CDR2 is FQGNSA in the germline V gene. CDR3 length: 13 amino acids. V was pared by 4 bases and J by 2 bases, with 1 base of the junction left unmatched. Here the CDR3 DNA reads TGTGCCAGCAGCTCGGACAGGCAAGAGACCCAGTACTTC. Translation gives CASSSDRQETQYF. The full variable domain, completed using reference TRBV7-2 and TRBJ2-5, is GAGVSQSPSNKVTEKGKDVELRCDPISGHTALYWYRQSLGQGLEFLIYFQGNSAPDKSGLPSDRFSAERTGGSVSTLTIQRTQQEDSAVYLCASSSDRQETQYFGPGTRLLVL.

V gene TRBV14 combines with J gene TRBJ2-3, with D perhaps TRBD1 (6 bases). Germline V gene data show CDR1 as SGHDN and CDR2 as FVKESK. This CDR3 contains 15 residues. V was pared by 3 bases and J by 2 bases, with 12 bases between. The CDR3 region is CASSQGASLTDTQYF. DNA for the CDR3: TGTGCCAGCAGCCAGGGGGCTTCCCTCACAGATACGCAGTATTTT. Full variable domain (missing parts from reference TRBV14 and TRBJ2-3): EAGVTQFPSHSVIEKGQTVTLRCDPISGHDNLYWYRRVMGKEIKFLLHFVKESKQDESGMPNNRFLAERTGGTYSTLKVQPAELEDSGVYFCASSQGASLTDTQYFGPGTRLTVL.

The chain uses TRBV3-1 (or the pseudogene TRBV3-2) and TRBJ2-3, with a weak D call TRBD2 (7 bases). The ends were cut back, 10 bases at V and 2 bases at J, with 19 bases in the middle. This CDR3 comprises 15 residues. From germline, CDR1 is LGHDT and CDR2 YNNKEL (reference sequence). The CDR3 sequence: CAIERLGGATDTQYF. The CDR3 DNA reads as TGTGCCATCGAAAGGCTAGGGGGGGCCACAGATACGCAGTATTTT.

The sample holds a few counts of this clone. The chain is built from TRBV7-8 and TRBJ1-2; no firm D call. With 2 bases removed from V and 2 bases from J, the gap between germline ends came to 15 bases. The germline gives CDR1 SGHVS, CDR2 FQNEAQ. The CDR3 sequence is 16 residues long. The CDR3 bases are TGTGCCAGCAGCTTAACAGTTATCCCCCTCAACTATGGCTACACCTTC. Translating gives CASSLTVIPLNYGYTF.

This rearrangement joins TRBV7-8 to TRBJ2-6; TRBD1 agrees at 9 bases. The ends lost 5 bases at V and 5 bases at J; junction bases unmatched: 16. The CDR3 is 19 residues long. CDR1 SGHVS and CDR2 FQNEAQ come from the germline V gene. In DNA, the CDR3 is TGTGCCAGCAGCCTACTGGACAGGGGAGGCCCTCTCTGGGCCAACGTCCTGACTTTC. It encodes CASSLLDRGGPLWANVLTF.

This clone came up a few times. CDR3 nucleotides: TGTGCCAGCAAGCAGGGGCTGGTCAATCAGCCCCAGCATTTT. This sequence encodes CASKQGLVNQPQHF. V gene TRBV6-5 combines with J gene TRBJ1-5, with a weak D call TRBD1 (6 bases). This CDR3 region has 14 residues. Trimming took off 7 bases at V and 3 bases at J, with 13 bases between the two ends. Germline V lookup: CDR1 MNHEY, CDR2 SVGAGI.

This rearrangement joins TRBV5-1 to TRBJ2-4; D is unresolved. The CDR3 runs to 14 residues. The V end was cut by 0 bases, the J end by 2 bases, with 6 bases between. Looked up from germline, CDR1 is SGHRS and CDR2 is YFSETQ. The CDR3, as DNA: TGCGCCAGCAGCTTGGAAGGGACCAAAAACATTCAGTACTTC. It yields the protein CASSLEGTKNIQYF.

The table lists this clone with a count of one. The rearrangement joins TRBV6-5 to TRBJ2-1; D gene uncertain. This CDR3 contains 14 residues. Germline V gives CDR1 MNHEY, CDR2 SVGAGI. V dropped 0 bases and J dropped 8 bases, with 11 bases sitting between them. The CDR3: CASSYSLGIDEQFF. DNA of the CDR3: TGTGCCAGCAGTTACTCCCTAGGAATAGATGAGCAGTTCTTC.

CDR3 in amino acids: CASSQSGGVNTGELFF. The CDR3 DNA reads as TGCGCCAGCAGCCAATCAGGGGGCGTGAACACCGGGGAGCTGTTTTTT. The chain links TRBV4-1 to TRBJ2-2; the match to TRBD1 covers 8 bases. J lost 1 base, V lost 2 bases, and 3 bases had no gene match. Looked up from germline, CDR1 is MGHRA and CDR2 is YSYEKL. The CDR3 has 16 amino acids.

This clone occurred a few times. This chain connects TRBV24-1 to TRBJ2-7; the D is unclear. V was clipped by 0 bases and J by 5 bases, with 7 bases between them. The CDR3 contains 13 residues. CDR1 and CDR2 (germline): KGHDR, SFDVKD. CDR3 DNA sequence: TGTGCCACCAGTGATTTGAGCCACGACGAGCAGTACTTC. It codes for CATSDLSHDEQYF.

The CDR3, as DNA: TGTGCCAGCAGCAGTGAGACAGGGCCAATTTCACCCCTCCACTTT. Translating gives CASSSETGPISPLHF. This sequence joins TRBV5-5 and TRBJ1-6; 7 bases fit TRBD1. CDR3 length: 15 residues. Germline CDR1 SGHKS, CDR2 YYEKEE (reference sequence). The J segment lost 9 bases and the V segment lost 4 bases, leaving 10 bases of the junction unmatched.

V usage is TRBV29-1 and J usage is TRBJ2-2; TRBD1 matches 8 bases. Germline V gene lookup returns CDR1 SQVTM and CDR2 ANQGSEA. After removal of 4 bases from V and 2 bases from J, the junction contained 3 bases not matched to a gene. This CDR3 spans 14 amino acids. CDR3 amino acids: CSVGGQGNTGELFF. The CDR3 nucleotides read TGCAGCGTTGGAGGACAGGGAAACACCGGGGAGCTGTTTTTT.

The chain links TRBV5-4 to TRBJ2-5, with D maybe TRBD1 (5 bases). The CDR3 covers 15 residues. Germline V CDR1 and CDR2: SGHNT, YYREEE (reference sequence). The V end was cut by 0 bases, the J end by 3 bases, with 12 bases between. The CDR3 sequence is CASSLGSTEEETQYF. CDR3 sequence (DNA): TGTGCCAGCAGCTTGGGGTCGACAGAAGAAGAGACCCAGTACTTC. Supplemented by reference TRBV5-4 and TRBJ2-5, the full variable domain reads ETGVTQSPTHLIKTRGQQVTLRCSSQSGHNTVSWYQQALGQGPQFIFQYYREEENGRGNFPPRFSGLQFPNYSSELNVNALELDDSALYLCASSLGSTEEETQYFGPGTRLLVL.

The chain recombines TRBV21-1 with TRBJ1-5; TRBD1 was called by the table and not checked on the DNA. TRBV21-1 is shown as a pseudogene. The CDR3 is 21 amino acids. CDR3 sequence reads: CASSKDRGGSPAPISNQPQHF. The CDR3 DNA reads TGTGCCAGCAGCAAAGACAGGGGAGGATCCCCGGCCCCTATTAGCAATCAGCCCCAGCATTTT.

Only one count was recorded for this clone. The CDR3 DNA reads as TGTGCCAGCAGCCAAGGGGGCGGATACTCCTACGAGCAGTACTTC. This sequence encodes CASSQGGGYSYEQYF. V usage is TRBV3-1 (or the pseudogene TRBV3-2) and J usage is TRBJ2-7, with D tentatively TRBD1 (5 bases). This CDR3 has 15 amino acids. The germline CDR1 and CDR2 sequences are LGHDT and YNNKEL (reference sequence). The germline V and J ends were trimmed by 1 base and 0 bases, with 10 bases remaining between them.

The rearrangement joins TRBV29-1 to TRBJ2-4; the D gene is possibly TRBD1 (5 bases). Germline loops: CDR1 SQVTM, CDR2 ANQGSEA. CDR3 length: 14 residues. V was clipped by 7 bases and J by 6 bases, with 19 bases between them. The CDR3 DNA follows: TGCAGCGCCCTTAGGGGAACAGGAGTAAACATTCAGTACTTC. Amino acid sequence: CSALRGTGVNIQYF. Full variable domain (rest looked up from reference TRBV29-1 and TRBJ2-4): SAVISQKPSRDICQRGTSLTIQCQVDSQVTMMFWYRQQPGQSLTLIATANQGSEATYESGFVIDKFPISRPNLTFSTLTVSNMSPEDSSIYLCSALRGTGVNIQYFGAGTRLSVL.

The chain links TRBV3-1 (or the pseudogene TRBV3-2) to TRBJ1-2, with D unresolved. V lost 0 bases, J lost 7 bases, and 15 bases lay in between. Germline V lookup: CDR1 LGHDT, CDR2 YNNKEL (reference sequence). This CDR3 spans 15 amino acids. In DNA, the CDR3 is TGTGCCAGCAGCCAAGATACGACACCATGGGGTGGCTACACCTTC. Translation: CASSQDTTPWGGYTF.

A single count supports this clone. The rearrangement links TRBV5-1 to TRBJ2-5; perhaps TRBD2 as D (6 bases). Germline V gene sequence: CDR1 SGHRS, CDR2 YFSETQ. This CDR3 comprises 17 residues. Trimming pared 1 base from V and 2 bases from J, leaving 18 bases between. CDR3 DNA: TGCGCCAGCAGCTTGCTCGGCGGGATAGGGATACAAGAGACCCAGTACTTC. This translates into CASSLLGGIGIQETQYF.

The rearrangement links TRBV11-3 to TRBJ2-2; 11 bases fit TRBD1. The CDR3 has 14 amino acids. CDR1 and CDR2 (germline): SGHNT, YENEEA. J gave up 7 bases and V 7 bases, and 5 bases lay outside the gene matches. The CDR3 DNA follows: TGTGCCAGCACGGACAGGGGGCATAACGGGGAGCTGTTTTTT. Protein sequence: CASTDRGHNGELFF.

There are a few counts of this clone. The chain uses TRBV2 and TRBJ1-1; unclear D gene. Trimming shortened V by 4 bases and J by 8 bases, and 11 bases separated the two germline ends. The CDR3 consists of 12 residues. CDR1 is SNHLY, CDR2 FYNNEI, per germline. This CDR3 reads CASSAQASEAFF. In DNA, the CDR3 is TGTGCCAGCAGTGCTCAGGCGTCAGAAGCTTTCTTT. Combining the CDR3 with reference TRBV2 and TRBJ1-1 gives the whole variable domain EPEVTQTPSHQVTQMGQEVILRCVPISNHLYFYWYRQILGQKVEFLVSFYNNEISEKSEIFDDQFSVERPDGSNFTLKIRSTKLEDSAMYFCASSAQASEAFFGQGTRLTVV.